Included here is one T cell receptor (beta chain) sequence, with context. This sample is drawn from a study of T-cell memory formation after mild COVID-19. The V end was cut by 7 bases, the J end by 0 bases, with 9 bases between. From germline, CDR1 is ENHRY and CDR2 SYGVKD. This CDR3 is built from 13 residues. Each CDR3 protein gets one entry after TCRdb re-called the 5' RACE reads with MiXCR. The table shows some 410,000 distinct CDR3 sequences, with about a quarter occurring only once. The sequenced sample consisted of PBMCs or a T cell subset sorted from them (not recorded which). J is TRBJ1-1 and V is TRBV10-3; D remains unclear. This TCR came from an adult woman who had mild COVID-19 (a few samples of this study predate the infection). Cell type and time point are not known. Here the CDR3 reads CAITYLLNTEAFF. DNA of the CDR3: TGTGCCATCACCTATCTACTGAACACTGAAGCTTTCTTT.